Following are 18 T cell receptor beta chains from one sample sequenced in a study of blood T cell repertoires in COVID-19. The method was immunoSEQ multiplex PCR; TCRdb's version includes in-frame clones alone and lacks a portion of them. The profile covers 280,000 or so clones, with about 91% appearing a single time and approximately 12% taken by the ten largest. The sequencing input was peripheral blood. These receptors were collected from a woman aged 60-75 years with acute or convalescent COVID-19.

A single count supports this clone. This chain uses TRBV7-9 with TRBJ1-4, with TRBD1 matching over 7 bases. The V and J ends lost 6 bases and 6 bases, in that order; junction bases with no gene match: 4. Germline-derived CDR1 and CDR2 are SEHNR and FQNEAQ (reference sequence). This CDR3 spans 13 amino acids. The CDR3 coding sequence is TGTGCCAGCAGGAGGGGGCCAGATGAAAAACTGTTTTTT. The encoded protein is CASRRGPDEKLFF.

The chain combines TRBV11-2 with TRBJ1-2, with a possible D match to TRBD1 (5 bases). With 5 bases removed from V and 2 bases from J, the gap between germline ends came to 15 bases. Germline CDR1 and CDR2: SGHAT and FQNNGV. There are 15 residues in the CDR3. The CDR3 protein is CASSDPPRANYGYTF. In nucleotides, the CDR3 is TGTGCCAGCAGCGACCCTCCCAGGGCGAACTATGGCTACACCTTC.

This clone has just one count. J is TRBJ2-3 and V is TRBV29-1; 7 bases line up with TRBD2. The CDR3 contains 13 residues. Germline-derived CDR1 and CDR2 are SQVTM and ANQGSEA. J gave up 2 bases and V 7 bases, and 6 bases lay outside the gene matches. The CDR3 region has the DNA TGCAGCGCCACGGGGACTATCACAGATACGCAGTATTTT. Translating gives CSATGTITDTQYF.

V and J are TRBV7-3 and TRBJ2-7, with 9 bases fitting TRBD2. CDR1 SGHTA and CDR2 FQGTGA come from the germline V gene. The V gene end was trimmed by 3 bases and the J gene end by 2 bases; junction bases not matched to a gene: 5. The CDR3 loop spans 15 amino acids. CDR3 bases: TGTGCCAGCAGCTTGGGCGGGAGGGGACCCTACGAGCAGTACTTC. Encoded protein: CASSLGGRGPYEQYF.

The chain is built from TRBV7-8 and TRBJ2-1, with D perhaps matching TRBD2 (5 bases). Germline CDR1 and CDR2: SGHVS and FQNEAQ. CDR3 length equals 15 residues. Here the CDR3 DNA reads TGTGCTAACCGCGGTTTCGGGATCGTCCTCAATGAGCAGTTCTTC. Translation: CANRGFGIVLNEQFF.

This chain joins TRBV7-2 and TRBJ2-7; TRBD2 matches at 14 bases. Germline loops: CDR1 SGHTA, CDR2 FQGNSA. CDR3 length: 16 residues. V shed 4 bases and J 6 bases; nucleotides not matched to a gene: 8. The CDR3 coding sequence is TGTGCCAGCAGCTCCACGTCCGGGACTAGCGGGGGCGAGCAGTACTTC. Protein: CASSSTSGTSGGEQYF.

CDR3 in DNA: TGTGCCAGCAGCCCAGACAGGGGTCAGCCCCAGCATTTT. Residues: CASSPDRGQPQHF. The genes are TRBV6-4 and TRBJ1-5; 8 bases fit TRBD1. CDR3 size: 13 residues. From germline, CDR1 is MRHNA and CDR2 SNTAGT. V gave up 6 bases and J gave up 6 bases; unmatched junction bases: 4.

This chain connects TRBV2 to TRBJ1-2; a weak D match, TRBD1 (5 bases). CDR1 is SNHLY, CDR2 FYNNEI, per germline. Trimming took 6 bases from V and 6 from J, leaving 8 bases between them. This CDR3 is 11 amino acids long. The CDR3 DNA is TGTGCCAGCAGGGAGGGGAATGGCTACACCTTC. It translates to CASREGNGYTF.

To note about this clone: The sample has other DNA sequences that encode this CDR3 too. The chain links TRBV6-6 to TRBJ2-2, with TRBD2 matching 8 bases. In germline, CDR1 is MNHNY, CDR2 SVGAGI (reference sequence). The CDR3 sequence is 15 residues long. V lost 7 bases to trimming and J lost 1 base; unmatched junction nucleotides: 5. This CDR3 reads CASKERGRNTGELFF. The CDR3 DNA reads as TGTGCCAGCAAAGAGCGGGGGAGGAACACCGGGGAGCTGTTTTTT.

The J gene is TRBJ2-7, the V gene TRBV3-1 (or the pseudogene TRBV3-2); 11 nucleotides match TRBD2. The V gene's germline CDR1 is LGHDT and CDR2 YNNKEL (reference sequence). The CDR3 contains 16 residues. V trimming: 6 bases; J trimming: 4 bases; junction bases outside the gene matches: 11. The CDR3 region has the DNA TGTGCCAGCAGACCGTCTAGCGGGGGGCCGGGGTACGAGCAGTACTTC. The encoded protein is CASRPSSGGPGYEQYF.

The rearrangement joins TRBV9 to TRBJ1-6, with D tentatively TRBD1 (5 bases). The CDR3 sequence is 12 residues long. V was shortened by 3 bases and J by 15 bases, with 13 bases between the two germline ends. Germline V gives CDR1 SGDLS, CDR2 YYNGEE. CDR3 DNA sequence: TGTGCCAGCAGCGCGGGGGGGAGTCGCCTCCACTTT. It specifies CASSAGGSRLHF.

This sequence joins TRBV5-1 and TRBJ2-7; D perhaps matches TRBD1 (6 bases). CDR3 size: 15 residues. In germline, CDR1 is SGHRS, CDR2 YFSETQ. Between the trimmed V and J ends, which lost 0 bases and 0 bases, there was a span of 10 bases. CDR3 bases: TGCGCCAGCAGCTTGGAGGAACAGGGCTCCTACGAGCAGTACTTC. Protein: CASSLEEQGSYEQYF.

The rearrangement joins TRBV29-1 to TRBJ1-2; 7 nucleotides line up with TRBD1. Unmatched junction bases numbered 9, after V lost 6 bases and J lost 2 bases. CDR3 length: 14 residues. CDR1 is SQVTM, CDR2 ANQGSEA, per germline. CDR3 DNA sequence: TGCAGCGTAGCGGAGGGACAGTGGAACTATGGCTACACCTTC. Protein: CSVAEGQWNYGYTF.

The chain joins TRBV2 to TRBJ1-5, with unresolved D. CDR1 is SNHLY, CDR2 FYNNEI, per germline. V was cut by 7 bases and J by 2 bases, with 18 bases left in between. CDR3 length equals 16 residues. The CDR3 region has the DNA TGTGCCAGCAATTCTCAAGACTCCCTTGGCAATCAGCCCCAGCATTTT. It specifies CASNSQDSLGNQPQHF. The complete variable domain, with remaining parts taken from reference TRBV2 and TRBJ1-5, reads EPEVTQTPSHQVTQMGQEVILRCVPISNHLYFYWYRQILGQKVEFLVSFYNNEISEKSEIFDDQFSVERPDGSNFTLKIRSTKLEDSAMYFCASNSQDSLGNQPQHFGDGTRLSIL.

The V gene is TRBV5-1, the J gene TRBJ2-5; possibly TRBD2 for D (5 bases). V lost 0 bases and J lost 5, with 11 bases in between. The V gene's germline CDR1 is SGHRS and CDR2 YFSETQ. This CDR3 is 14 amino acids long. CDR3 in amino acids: CASSLGGYGETQYF. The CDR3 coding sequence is TGCGCCAGCAGCTTGGGCGGGTACGGGGAGACCCAGTACTTC.

The CDR3 loop reads CASSLAGRDSYTGELFF. The CDR3 coding sequence is TGTGCCAGCAGCTTAGCGGGCCGGGACAGCTACACCGGGGAGCTGTTTTTT. The rearrangement links TRBV7-9 to TRBJ2-2, with 7 bases that match TRBD1. CDR3 length: 17 residues. Germline V lookup: CDR1 SEHNR, CDR2 FQNEAQ (reference sequence). V shed 0 bases, J shed 3 bases, and the junction held 7 bases outside the gene matches.

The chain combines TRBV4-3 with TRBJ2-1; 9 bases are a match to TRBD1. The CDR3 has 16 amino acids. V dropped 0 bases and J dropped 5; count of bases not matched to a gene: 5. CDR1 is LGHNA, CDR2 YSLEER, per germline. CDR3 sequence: CASSQDGGQGNNEQFF. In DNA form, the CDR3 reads TGCGCCAGCAGCCAAGATGGGGGACAGGGCAACAATGAGCAGTTCTTC.

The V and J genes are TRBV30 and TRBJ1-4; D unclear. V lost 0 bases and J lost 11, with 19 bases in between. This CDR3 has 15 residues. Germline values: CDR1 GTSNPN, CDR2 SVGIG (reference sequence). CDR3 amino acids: CAWSVWGVGSQKLFF. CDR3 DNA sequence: TGTGCCTGGAGTGTTTGGGGAGTGGGCAGCCAGAAACTGTTTTTT.